The source of this T cell receptor beta chain is a study of shared clonotypes between healthy human individuals (dated by TCRdb to between 2020 and 2021). Background for the entire study: The cohort included three men and two women between 18 and 49 years of age. For each donor, three plates each were used for CD4 naive and CD4 memory, two plates were used for CD8 naive, and one plate was used for CD8 memory. To estimate repertoire size and how much clonotype sharing occurs between individuals, the study deeply sequenced the blood TCR repertoires of several healthy adults. To increase sequencing depth and limit assay-specific biases, TCR repertoire library preparation and sequencing were carried out by different laboratories using diverse techniques. Leukapheresis yielded between about 0.94 and 8.9 billion PBMCs per donor. Summary of the overall study and its limitations: Higher generation probabilities were observed for clonotypes shared by all four sorted-subset donors than for non-shared clonotypes. Rarefaction of sorted-subset datasets indicated incomplete sequencing despite the large sequencing depth. The genetic and exposure-history diversity represented was limited by the small number of donors. Larger estimated clonotype richness was generally found for naive subsets than for memory subsets. Only blood was sampled, and tissue TCR repertoires likely differ from those in blood. Pairwise subsampling led to the expectation that sequencing depth would affect the degree of clonotype sharing among donors. Sharing across several donors was observed for approximately 5% of naive CD4, about 4% of naive CD8, roughly 2.4% of memory CD4, and roughly 0.4% of memory CD8 clonotypes.

With regard to this clone: Its antigen target is currently unknown. Base-call qualities are not available, and no considerably larger clone is one nucleotide away.

From V the trimming removes 8 bases and from J it removes 0 bases, while the gene matches leave 4 bases of the junction unaccounted for. Reading the germline V gene gives CDR1 SNHLY and CDR2 FYNNEI. Reading from cysteine to phenylalanine, the CDR3 counts 14 amino acids. The only DNA kept is the CDR3, 42 bases in frame from the first base. Using the deep immunoSEQ assay, TCR CDR3 regions were amplified from genomic DNA by multiplex PCR. Genomic DNA extracted from each cell subset was distributed evenly over all wells of several immunoSEQ 96-well plates, and each plate served as one replicate. For sorted subsets, each replicate PCR was loaded with 150 to 250 ng genomic DNA, equivalent to 25,000 to 30,000 T cell genomes. Purified libraries were quantified with a Qubit 3.0 fluorometer, sized on a Bioanalyzer 2100, and re-quantified with the KAPA Library Quantification kit. A separate single-read 150-cycle Illumina NextSeq 550 flow cell was used to sequence each immunoSEQ 96-well plate. As for the authors' bioinformatics: The immunoSEQ output contained only junctional sequences without quality scores, so filtering could not match that applied to full-length reads. Sequences were annotated with PyIR, a Python wrapper for IgBLAST v1.9, using IMGT germline references to assign V/J genes and CDR3. Reads with weak V/J assignments (E-value above 1e-6), missing CDR3, stop codons, out-of-frame junctions, or ambiguous translated residues were removed. V3J clonotypes were defined as sequences sharing the same inferred V gene, J gene, and CDR3 amino acid sequence. Percentage overlap between repertoires was calculated by dividing the number of shared unique clonotypes by the size of the smaller repertoire. RTK rarefaction, the Chao1 estimator, and Recon v2.1 estimates of unobserved clonotypes were used to assess repertoire richness. Generation probabilities for all TCRbeta clonotypes obtained by the gDNA method from a few donors were computed using OLGA. TCRdb carries this immuneACCESS record with in-frame sequences only. Its versions omit some clonotypes, under half of them owing to an unresolved V gene in the studies checked, with the rest unexplained. Clonal size and the V and J genes are those of that table, whereas D and trimming came from the DNA. The sample contains 2 million to 2.5 million clones, about 94% of them found a single time. The top ten constitute about 0.13% of the sample.

The donors were healthy, HIV-negative adults with no recently reported acute infections or vaccinations. Every donor was a Caucasian adult residing in Nashville, Tennessee, USA. CD4+ T cells were enriched through magnetic negative selection, after which naive cells were positively selected on CD45RA and the remaining negative fraction served as the memory subset. After blood collection by leukapheresis, PBMCs were isolated using Ficoll-Histopaque density gradient centrifugation and then cryopreserved in the vapor phase of liquid nitrogen. Analytical flow cytometry was used to check the purity and quantity of each magnetically sorted T cell population. Each sorted fraction had its genomic DNA isolated and then quantified by UV absorbance on a Nanodrop 2000c.

The sequence derives from a man between 18 and 29 years old in good health. Input material: naive CD4+ T cells sorted from blood. The intended sense of this specimen's cell subset or site label: CD45RA+ positively selected. Recombination joined TRBV2 with TRBJ2-7; TRBD1 aligns with 10 central bases. The DNA reads as follows: TGTGCCAGCGCTGGACAGGGGGTCTCCTACGAGCAGTACTTC. It is translated as CASAGQGVSYEQYF. Reference TRBV2 and TRBJ2-7 genes cover what lies past the CDR3, so the full variable domain is EPEVTQTPSHQVTQMGQEVILRCVPISNHLYFYWYRQILGQKVEFLVSFYNNEISEKSEIFDDQFSVERPDGSNFTLKIRSTKLEDSAMYFCASAGQGVSYEQYFGPGTRLTVT.